Sequencing of this T cell receptor beta chain was carried out in a study of response to subunit inactivated influenza vaccine. General observations from the study: Only a handful of new T cells, the authors suggested, are recruited with each seasonal influenza vaccination.

TCRdb reanalysed the RT-PCR reads using MiXCR and keeps one entry per CDR3 protein. The table includes about 830,000 distinct CDR3 sequences, around 20% detected once. This clonotype was detected ten times or more. Antigen specificity is unknown. Trimming stripped 5 bases from V and 5 bases from J, with 9 bases between. This CDR3 region has 13 residues. CDR1 LGHNA and CDR2 YNFKEQ come from the germline V gene. This chain links TRBV4-2 with TRBJ1-4, with D hard to call. This sequence was found in a man in his forties or fifties who received an inactivated influenza vaccine. Sequencing was performed on PBMCs from blood, taken less than 6 days after vaccination. Here the CDR3 DNA reads TGTGCCAGCAGCATACGGGCCAATGAAAAACTGTTTTTT. Protein: CASSIRANEKLFF.